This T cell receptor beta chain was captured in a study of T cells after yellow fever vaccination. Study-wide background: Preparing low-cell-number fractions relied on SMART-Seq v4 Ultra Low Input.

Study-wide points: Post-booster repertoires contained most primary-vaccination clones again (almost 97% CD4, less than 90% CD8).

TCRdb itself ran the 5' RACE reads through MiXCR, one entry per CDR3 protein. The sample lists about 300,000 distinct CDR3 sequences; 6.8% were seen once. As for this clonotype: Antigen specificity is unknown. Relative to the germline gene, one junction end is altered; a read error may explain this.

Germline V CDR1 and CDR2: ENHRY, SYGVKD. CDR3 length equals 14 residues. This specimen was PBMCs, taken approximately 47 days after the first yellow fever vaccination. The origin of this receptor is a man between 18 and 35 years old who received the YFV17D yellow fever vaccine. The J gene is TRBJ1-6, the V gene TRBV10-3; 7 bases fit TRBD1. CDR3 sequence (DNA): TGTACCATCAGTGACAGGGATAGGAATTCACCCCTCCACTTT. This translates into CTISDRDRNSPLHF.